One and the same sample provided the 6 T cell receptor beta chains below, sequenced in a study of molecular identifiers for immune sequencing clone quantification. One entry per CDR3 protein results from TCRdb running MiXCR on the PCR reads. Among about half a million distinct CDR3 sequences listed, about 25% were seen once. Sample: naive CD8+ T cells from blood, with Jurkat cell RNA spiked in. Indicated subset: FACS-sorted CD8+CD4-CCR7+CD45RA+ naive T cells. The receptors stem from a human donor in good health. Some libraries in this study had Jurkat cell RNA spiked in.

This clonotype has at least ten counts. V gene TRBV28 combines with J gene TRBJ2-5; D is unclear. Germline values: CDR1 MDHEN, CDR2 SYDVKM. Trimming took off 5 bases at V and 2 bases at J, with 12 bases between the two ends. The CDR3 is 14 residues long. Written as DNA, the CDR3 is TGTGCCAGCAGTGGACGGAACCGTCAAGAGACCCAGTACTTC. As protein: CASSGRNRQETQYF.

This clonotype was counted once. The V and J genes are TRBV19 and TRBJ2-1, with D maybe TRBD2 (6 bases). V was pared by 5 bases and J by 7 bases, with 12 bases between. Germline-derived CDR1 and CDR2 are LNHDA and SQIVND (reference sequence). This CDR3 has 13 amino acids. Written as DNA, the CDR3 is TGTGCCAGTAGTCCTAGCGTCTTGAATGAGCAGTTCTTC. Its protein product is CASSPSVLNEQFF.

This clonotype was seen a few times. The chain links TRBV19 to TRBJ1-1, with no clear D. The CDR3 contains 13 residues. Germline CDR1 reads LNHDA; CDR2 reads SQIVND (reference sequence). V gave up 3 bases and J gave up 8 bases, with 13 bases separating them. In DNA form, the CDR3 reads TGTGCCAGTAGTATTAAGGTTGATCAGGAAGCTTTCTTT. Its translation is CASSIKVDQEAFF.

This clonotype has ten or more counts. The chain links TRBV20-1 to TRBJ2-7; TRBD2 matches at 12 bases. Germline V gene lookup returns CDR1 DFQATT and CDR2 SNEGSKA (reference sequence). CDR3 length: 18 amino acids. Trimming at V came to 0 bases and at J to 0 bases, leaving 9 bases not matched to a gene. CDR3 region: CSARDEASGGAGSYEQYF. DNA for the CDR3: TGCAGTGCTAGAGATGAGGCTAGCGGGGGGGCCGGCTCCTACGAGCAGTACTTC.

This clonotype was seen a handful of times. Because the CDR3 is missing its conserved closing phenylalanine or tryptophan, this is likely a read error. V gene TRBV29-1 combines with J gene TRBJ1-4; a possible D gene is TRBD1 (5 bases). V shed 0 bases and J shed 8 bases, with 10 bases lying between them. Germline V gene lookup returns CDR1 SQVTM and CDR2 ANQGSEA. The CDR3 contains 13 residues. The CDR3 nucleotides are TGCAGCGTTGAAGACCCGACAGCCGAAAAACTGTTTTTA. This translates into CSVEDPTAEKLFL.

This clonotype was counted at least ten times. This rearrangement joins TRBV6-2 or TRBV6-3 to TRBJ1-5, with no clear D. Per the germline V gene, CDR1 is MNHEY and CDR2 is SVGEGT. The V and J ends lost 5 bases and 0 bases respectively, with 11 bases between them. This CDR3 has 15 amino acids. Written as DNA, the CDR3 is TGTGCCAGCAGTACCGGGATGTATAGCAATCAGCCCCAGCATTTT. Its protein is CASSTGMYSNQPQHF.